These T cell receptor beta chains were read from a single sample in a study of blood T cell repertoires in COVID-19. Using immunoSEQ multiplex PCR, the repertoire was profiled, and TCRdb retains in-frame clones only, with some absent. The repertoire includes approximately 46,000 clones, approximately 80% of them detected once, and roughly 2.7% sits in the top ten. The sequencing sample was made of peripheral blood. The receptors stem from a woman aged 60 to 75 with acute or convalescent COVID-19. The CDR3 runs from the conserved cysteine through the conserved F or W. The order of the fields is CDR3 protein, CDR3 DNA, clone size, V gene, D gene, J gene. D genes are given only for firm matches. Not all rows give a size; the values are once, few, many and, for expanded clones, a class.

CDR3aa: CASSRGGNQPQHF
CDR3nt: TGTGCCAGCAGCCGTGGGGGGAATCAGCCCCAGCATTTT
abundance: -
v_gene: TRBV28
d_gene: -
j_gene: TRBJ1-5

CDR3aa: CAWDPQNPYEQYF
CDR3nt: TGTGCCTGGGACCCACAGAACCCCTACGAGCAGTACTTC
abundance: -
v_gene: TRBV30
d_gene: -
j_gene: TRBJ2-7

CDR3aa: CASSLVGTSGSGDTQYF
CDR3nt: TGCGCCAGCAGCTTGGTGGGGACTAGCGGGAGCGGAGATACGCAGTATTTT
abundance: -
v_gene: TRBV5-1
d_gene: TRBD2
j_gene: TRBJ2-3

CDR3aa: CASSIAGTGAYEQYF
CDR3nt: TGCGCCAGCAGCATAGCCGGGACAGGGGCCTACGAGCAGTACTTC
abundance: -
v_gene: TRBV5-1
d_gene: TRBD1
j_gene: TRBJ2-7

CDR3aa: CASRLATGGISYEQYF
CDR3nt: TGTGCCAGCAGGCTAGCGACAGGGGGCATCTCCTACGAGCAGTACTTC
abundance: -
v_gene: TRBV28
d_gene: TRBD1
j_gene: TRBJ2-7

CDR3aa: CASSPFGETQYF
CDR3nt: TGTGCCAGCAGCCCCTTCGGGGAGACCCAGTACTTC
abundance: once
v_gene: TRBV4-2
d_gene: -
j_gene: TRBJ2-5

CDR3aa: CATAPAGAQKNIQYF
CDR3nt: TGTGCCACCGCGCCCGCGGGGGCCCAAAAAAACATTCAGTACTTC
abundance: -
v_gene: TRBV15
d_gene: -
j_gene: TRBJ2-4

CDR3aa: CASSYGVDRRNYGYTF
CDR3nt: TGTGCCAGCAGTTACGGCGTCGACAGGCGTAACTATGGCTACACCTTC
abundance: once
v_gene: TRBV6-5
d_gene: -
j_gene: TRBJ1-2

CDR3aa: CATSDLGSEAFF
CDR3nt: TGTGCCACCAGTGATTTGGGCAGTGAAGCTTTCTTT
abundance: -
v_gene: TRBV24-1
d_gene: -
j_gene: TRBJ1-1

CDR3aa: CASSLRASGIRELFF
CDR3nt: TGCGCCAGCAGCTTGCGGGCTAGCGGGATCCGGGAGCTGTTTTTT
abundance: -
v_gene: TRBV5-1
d_gene: TRBD2
j_gene: TRBJ2-2

CDR3aa: CASSFAPSGGAGEQFF
CDR3nt: TGTGCCAGCAGCTTTGCGCCTAGCGGGGGGGCCGGGGAGCAGTTCTTC
abundance: -
v_gene: TRBV7-2
d_gene: TRBD2
j_gene: TRBJ2-1

CDR3aa: CASSVLADFNEKLFF
CDR3nt: TGTGCCAGCAGCGTACTGGCCGACTTCAATGAAAAACTGTTTTTT
abundance: -
v_gene: TRBV9
d_gene: -
j_gene: TRBJ1-4

CDR3aa: CASSLGLAGIQETQYF
CDR3nt: TGTGCCAGCAGCTTGGGGTTAGCGGGTATCCAAGAGACCCAGTACTTC
abundance: -
v_gene: TRBV5-4
d_gene: TRBD2
j_gene: TRBJ2-5

CDR3aa: CASSLGTGDTPGELFF
CDR3nt: TGTGCCAGCAGCTTGGGGACAGGGGACACCCCCGGGGAGCTGTTTTTT
abundance: -
v_gene: TRBV7-6
d_gene: TRBD1
j_gene: TRBJ2-2